These 18 T cell receptor beta chains share one sample of origin, sequenced in a study of regulatory T cells in long-lasting Graves disease. The time point here: newly diagnosed GD, antithyroid drugs for less than 3 months. The authors made the TCR library using RNA they extracted from PBMCs. Assembly of TCR beta libraries relied on iRepertoire HTBI primers together with Arm-PCR of CDR3 regions. TCRdb used MiXCR to reprocess the multiplex PCR reads, holding one entry per CDR3 protein. The sample consists of some 400,000 distinct CDR3 sequences, about 15% of them appearing once. A further study also used this sample, focusing on T cells in Graves' hyperthyroidism and ophthalmopathy.

Sequencing used peripheral blood mononuclear cells (PBMCs), obtained at new diagnosis, from a patient treated with antithyroid drugs. The source is a woman aged 30 to 39 with Graves disease.

About this clonotype: This clone may be a read error of a much larger clone one base away. For the CDR3, the DNA is TGCAGTGCTAGGCCAGGCAGGATAAGTCGGGAGACCCAGAACTTC. Translation gives CSARPGRISRETQNF. The chain has TRBV20-1 and TRBJ2-1, with TRBD2 as a possible D gene (6 bases). Germline-derived CDR1 and CDR2 are DFQATT and SNEGSKA (reference sequence). This CDR3 has 15 amino acids.

This clonotype was seen a handful of times. The gene calls are TRBV20-1 and TRBJ1-5; 7 bases are shared with TRBD1. V trimming: 4 bases; J trimming: 2 bases; junction bases outside the gene matches: 5. The CDR3 loop spans 14 amino acids. Germline assignment: CDR1 DFQATT and CDR2 SNEGSKA (reference sequence). Written as DNA, the CDR3 is TGCAGTGCTATCTGGGACAGTCGCAATCAGCCCCAGCATTTT. This gives the protein CSAIWDSRNQPQHF.

At least ten counts were recorded for this clonotype. This chain links TRBV18 with TRBJ1-2; TRBD1 matches at 7 bases. After removal of 2 bases from V and 3 bases from J, the junction contained 9 bases not matched to a gene. This CDR3 has 16 residues. The germline V gene has CDR1 KGHSH and CDR2 LQKENI. CDR3 DNA sequence: TGTGCCAGCTCACCATTAGGGGGCGCCGGGGACTATGGCTACACCTTC. Translated: CASSPLGGAGDYGYTF.

This clonotype was detected ten times or more. The V call is TRBV2, the J call TRBJ1-1; 8 nucleotides align to TRBD1. J gave up 5 bases and V 11 bases, and 13 bases lay outside the gene matches. CDR3 size: 14 residues. Per the germline V gene, CDR1 is SNHLY and CDR2 is FYNNEI. CDR3 sequence reads: CASSSTGGQTEAFF. The CDR3 DNA reads as TGTGCCTCCTCGAGTACAGGGGGACAGACTGAAGCTTTCTTT.

On this clonotype: A clone one base away is much larger, so this may be a read error. J is TRBJ2-7 and V is TRBV27, with D unresolved. CDR1 is MNHEY and CDR2 is SMNVEV in the germline V gene (reference sequence). The CDR3 extends over 14 amino acids. CDR3 sequence reads: CVSSPSKSRYEQYF. In nucleotides, the CDR3 is TGTGTCAGCAGTCCTTCGAAGAGCCGCTACGAGCAGTACTTC.

This clonotype was seen many times. This chain connects TRBV13 to TRBJ2-1; 10 bases are a match to TRBD2. Looked up from germline, CDR1 is PRHDT and CDR2 is FYEKMQ (reference sequence). The CDR3 is made up of 14 amino acids. The ends lost 5 bases at V and 8 bases at J; junction bases unmatched: 6. The CDR3 nucleotides read TGTGCCAGCAGCGCCGGGACTAGCGCCCATGAGCAGTTCTTC. Its protein is CASSAGTSAHEQFF.

This clonotype has a count of ten or more. V gene TRBV2 combines with J gene TRBJ2-1; TRBD2 matches at 11 bases. CDR1 is SNHLY and CDR2 is FYNNEI in the germline V gene. After removal of 5 bases from V and 3 bases from J, the junction contained 3 bases not matched to a gene. CDR3 length equals 15 residues. CDR3 residues: CASSTGTSGYNEQFF. CDR3 in DNA: TGTGCCAGCAGTACCGGGACTAGCGGCTACAATGAGCAGTTCTTC.

The rearrangement links TRBV4-2 to TRBJ2-3, with D perhaps matching TRBD2 (6 bases). Germline-derived CDR1 and CDR2 are LGHNA and YNFKEQ. CDR3 size: 17 residues. The V end was cut by 0 bases, the J end by 1 base, with 14 bases between. CDR3 loop: CASSQDLGGGGTDTQYF. CDR3 nucleotides: TGTGCCAGCAGCCAAGACCTTGGGGGAGGTGGCACAGATACGCAGTATTTT.

In its sample, this clonotype was seen many times. V gene TRBV5-1 combines with J gene TRBJ2-1; weak D call: TRBD1 (6 bases). Germline CDR1 reads SGHRS; CDR2 reads YFSETQ. There are 17 residues in the CDR3. V lost 0 bases and J lost 8, with 21 bases in between. This CDR3 is CASSLVGQGRRGHEQFF. CDR3 bases: TGCGCCAGCAGCTTGGTCGGTCAGGGGCGAAGAGGCCATGAGCAGTTCTTC. Drawing the rest from reference TRBV5-1 and TRBJ2-1, the complete variable domain is KAGVTQTPRYLIKTRGQQVTLSCSPISGHRSVSWYQQTPGQGLQFLFEYFSETQRNKGNFPGRFSGRQFSNSRSEMNVSTLELGDSALYLCASSLVGQGRRGHEQFFGPGTRLTVL.

This clonotype was seen at least ten times. The chain joins TRBV11-2 to TRBJ2-3; 15 positions agree with TRBD2. This CDR3 comprises 16 residues. Germline values: CDR1 SGHAT, CDR2 FQNNGV. V was pared by 6 bases and J by 3 bases, with 4 bases of the junction left unmatched. This CDR3 is CASSGGLAGGTDTQYF. The CDR3 nucleotides are TGTGCCAGCAGTGGGGGACTAGCGGGAGGTACAGATACGCAGTATTTT.

This clonotype turned up a few times. The gene calls are TRBV20-1 and TRBJ2-7; D gene ambiguous. Germline CDR1 reads DFQATT; CDR2 reads SNEGSKA (reference sequence). The V gene lost 5 bases and the J gene lost 0 bases, with 11 bases spanning the gap. The CDR3 has 13 residues. The CDR3 region is CSADLTGSYEQYF. For the CDR3, the DNA is TGCAGTGCTGACCTGACGGGCTCCTACGAGCAGTACTTC.

This clonotype was found many times. The rearrangement joins TRBV7-2 to TRBJ2-1, with TRBD2 matching 9 bases. Unmatched junction bases numbered 11, after V lost 5 bases and J lost 6 bases. Germline V lookup: CDR1 SGHTA, CDR2 FQGNSA. CDR3 length: 16 amino acids. CDR3 DNA: TGTGCCAGCAGCCCGTATAGCGGGAGCATAAGCAATGAGCAGTTCTTC. Its protein is CASSPYSGSISNEQFF.

Many counts were recorded for this clonotype. J is TRBJ2-3 and V is TRBV18; 13 bases agree with TRBD2. The CDR3 extends over 14 amino acids. V was clipped by 6 bases and J by 5 bases; unmatched bases: 2. Germline V gene sequence: CDR1 KGHSH, CDR2 LQKENI. In DNA form, the CDR3 reads TGTGCCAGCTCCCGGACTAGCGGGAGAGATACGCAGTATTTT. It yields the protein CASSRTSGRDTQYF.

In this sample, this clonotype turned up many times. The DNA of the CDR3 is TGTGCCAGCGGTTCCACGGGGGCGAGGGCCTCCTACGAGCAGTACTTC. Encoded protein: CASGSTGARASYEQYF. The rearrangement uses TRBV28 and TRBJ2-7; D possibly matches TRBD1 or TRBD2 (6 bases each). Deletions cut 8 bases from V and 0 bases from J, with 20 bases between. The CDR3 has 16 amino acids. Germline CDR1 reads MDHEN; CDR2 reads SYDVKM.

The gene calls are TRBV7-9 and TRBJ2-7; 8 bases agree with TRBD2. CDR3 size: 16 residues. Germline V gene sequence: CDR1 SEHNR, CDR2 FQNEAQ (reference sequence). After removal of 5 bases from V and 7 bases from J, the junction contained 16 bases not matched to a gene. CDR3 residues: CASSPSGQGAFAEQYF. CDR3 DNA sequence: TGTGCCAGCAGCCCTAGCGGGCAGGGAGCTTTCGCGGAGCAGTACTTC. The full variable domain, completed using reference TRBV7-9 and TRBJ2-7, is DTGVSQNPRHKITKRGQNVTFRCDPISEHNRLYWYRQTLGQGPEFLTYFQNEAQLEKSRLLSDRFSAERPKGSFSTLEIQRTEQGDSAMYLCASSPSGQGAFAEQYFGPGTRLTVT.

Details on this clonotype: A much bigger clone sits one base away, suggesting this may be a read error. The chain joins TRBV12-3 or TRBV12-4 to TRBJ2-3; 9 nucleotides match TRBD2. There are 16 residues in the CDR3. The chain's CDR3 is CASSFGSGRIADTRYF. The CDR3, as DNA: TGTGCCAGCAGTTTCGGTAGCGGGAGAATCGCAGATACGCGGTATTTT.

This clonotype was seen repeatedly, ten times or more. J is TRBJ2-1 and V is TRBV5-8, with D possibly TRBD2 on 6 matching bases. CDR1 is SGHTS, CDR2 YDEGEE, per germline. This CDR3 region has 15 residues. Trimming removed 1 base from V and 0 bases from J, with 8 bases in between. The CDR3 region is CASSLSGFSYNEQFF. CDR3 bases: TGTGCCAGCAGCTTGAGCGGGTTCTCCTACAATGAGCAGTTCTTC.

This clonotype was observed many times. This chain joins TRBV7-3 and TRBJ2-3; no clear D gene. Trimming pared 5 bases from V and 1 base from J, leaving 4 bases between. CDR1 is SGHTA, CDR2 FQGTGA, per germline. This CDR3 is built from 12 residues. The CDR3 loop reads CASSEGTDTQYF. CDR3 bases: TGTGCCAGCAGCGAGGGCACAGATACGCAGTATTTT.